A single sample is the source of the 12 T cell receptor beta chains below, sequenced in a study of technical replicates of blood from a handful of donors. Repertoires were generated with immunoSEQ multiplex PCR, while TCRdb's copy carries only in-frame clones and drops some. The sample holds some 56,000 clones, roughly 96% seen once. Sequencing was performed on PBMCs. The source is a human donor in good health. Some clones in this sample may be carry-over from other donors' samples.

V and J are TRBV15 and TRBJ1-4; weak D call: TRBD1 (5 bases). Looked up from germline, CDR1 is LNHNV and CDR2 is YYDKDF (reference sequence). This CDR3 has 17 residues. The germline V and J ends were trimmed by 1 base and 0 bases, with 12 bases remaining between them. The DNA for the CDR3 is TGTGCCACCAGCAGAGGGTGGGGGAGGTCAACTAATGAAAAACTGTTTTTT. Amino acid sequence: CATSRGWGRSTNEKLFF.

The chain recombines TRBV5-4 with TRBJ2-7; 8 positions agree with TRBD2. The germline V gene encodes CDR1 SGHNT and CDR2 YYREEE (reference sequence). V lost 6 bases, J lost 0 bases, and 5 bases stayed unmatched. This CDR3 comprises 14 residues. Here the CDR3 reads CASTAGGRSYEQYF. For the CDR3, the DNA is TGTGCCAGCACCGCGGGAGGCCGCTCCTACGAGCAGTACTTC.

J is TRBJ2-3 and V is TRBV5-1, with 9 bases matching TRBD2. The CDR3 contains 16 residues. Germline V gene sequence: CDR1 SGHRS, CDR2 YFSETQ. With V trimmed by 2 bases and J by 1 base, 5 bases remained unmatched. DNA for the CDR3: TGCGCCAGCAGCTTACGAGCGGGAGGAGGCACAGATACGCAGTATTTT. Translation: CASSLRAGGGTDTQYF.

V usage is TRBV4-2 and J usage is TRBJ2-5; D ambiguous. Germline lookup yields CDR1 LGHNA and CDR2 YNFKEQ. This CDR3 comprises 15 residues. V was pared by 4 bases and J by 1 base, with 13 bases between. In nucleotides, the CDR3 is TGTGCCAGCAGCCGACGGCAGGTTGCCCAAGAGACCCAGTACTTC. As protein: CASSRRQVAQETQYF.

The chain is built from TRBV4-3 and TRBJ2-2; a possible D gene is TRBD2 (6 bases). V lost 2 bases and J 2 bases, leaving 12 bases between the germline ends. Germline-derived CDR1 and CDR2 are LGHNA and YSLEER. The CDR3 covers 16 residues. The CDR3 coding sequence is TGCGCCAGCAGCCAAACACCGGGACTCAACACCGGGGAGCTGTTTTTT. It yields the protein CASSQTPGLNTGELFF.

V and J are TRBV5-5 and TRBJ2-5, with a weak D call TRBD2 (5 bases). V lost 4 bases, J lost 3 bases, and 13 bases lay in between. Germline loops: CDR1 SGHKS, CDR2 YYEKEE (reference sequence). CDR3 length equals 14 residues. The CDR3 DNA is TGTGCCAGCAGCCCCCGGACTGGGGAAGAGACCCAGTACTTC. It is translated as CASSPRTGEETQYF.

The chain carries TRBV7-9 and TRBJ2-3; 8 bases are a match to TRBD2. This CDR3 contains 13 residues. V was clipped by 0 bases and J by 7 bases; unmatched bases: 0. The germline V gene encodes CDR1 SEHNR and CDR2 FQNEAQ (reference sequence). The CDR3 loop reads CASSLASGNTQYF. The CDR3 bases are TGTGCCAGCAGCTTAGCTAGCGGGAATACGCAGTATTTT.

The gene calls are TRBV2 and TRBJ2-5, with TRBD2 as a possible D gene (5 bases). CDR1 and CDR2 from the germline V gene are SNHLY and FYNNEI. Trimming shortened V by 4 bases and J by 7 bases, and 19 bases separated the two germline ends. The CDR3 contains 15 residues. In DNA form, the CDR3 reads TGTGCCAGCAGTGGAATGAGAAGCGGCGCACGGACCCAGTACTTC. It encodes CASSGMRSGARTQYF.

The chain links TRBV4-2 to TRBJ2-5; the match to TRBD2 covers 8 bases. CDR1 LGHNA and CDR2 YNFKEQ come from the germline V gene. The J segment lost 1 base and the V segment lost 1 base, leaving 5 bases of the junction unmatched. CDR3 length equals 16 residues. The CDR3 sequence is CASSQAHAGGQETQYF. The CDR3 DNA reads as TGTGCCAGCAGCCAAGCCCACGCGGGAGGCCAAGAGACCCAGTACTTC.

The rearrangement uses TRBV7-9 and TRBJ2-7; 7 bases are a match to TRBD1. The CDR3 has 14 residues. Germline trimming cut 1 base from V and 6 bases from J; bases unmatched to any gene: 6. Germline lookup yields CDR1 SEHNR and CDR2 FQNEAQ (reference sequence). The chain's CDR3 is CASSLEGAAAEQYF. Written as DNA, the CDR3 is TGTGCCAGCAGCTTAGAGGGGGCTGCCGCCGAGCAGTACTTC. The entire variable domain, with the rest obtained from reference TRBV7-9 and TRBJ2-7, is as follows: DTGVSQNPRHKITKRGQNVTFRCDPISEHNRLYWYRQTLGQGPEFLTYFQNEAQLEKSRLLSDRFSAERPKGSFSTLEIQRTEQGDSAMYLCASSLEGAAAEQYFGPGTRLTVT.

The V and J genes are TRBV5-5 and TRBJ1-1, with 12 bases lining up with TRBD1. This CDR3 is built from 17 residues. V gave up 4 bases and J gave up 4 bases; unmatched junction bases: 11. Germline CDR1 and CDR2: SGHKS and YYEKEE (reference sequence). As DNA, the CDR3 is TGTGCCAGCAGCGAACTTCCGGGACAGGGGGCGAGCACTGAAGCTTTCTTT. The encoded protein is CASSELPGQGASTEAFF. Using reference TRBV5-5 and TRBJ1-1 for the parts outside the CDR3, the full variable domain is DAGVTQSPTHLIKTRGQQVTLRCSPISGHKSVSWYQQVLGQGPQFIFQYYEKEERGRGNFPDRFSARQFPNYSSELNVNALLLGDSALYLCASSELPGQGASTEAFFGQGTRLTVV.

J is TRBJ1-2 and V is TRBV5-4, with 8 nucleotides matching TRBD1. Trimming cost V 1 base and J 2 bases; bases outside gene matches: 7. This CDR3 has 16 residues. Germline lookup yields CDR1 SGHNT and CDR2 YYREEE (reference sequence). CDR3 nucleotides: TGTGCCAGCAGCTTGCGACAGGGGACACAAAACTATGGCTACACCTTC. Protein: CASSLRQGTQNYGYTF.